This T cell receptor beta chain was sequenced for a study of OX40 agonist ivuxolimab in advanced cancers. Study at large: Those enrolled were 82.7% male, with a mean age of 60 years and ages from roughly 23 to 80.

Trimming took 3 bases from V and 5 from J, leaving 8 bases between them. Germline values: CDR1 ENHRY, CDR2 SYGVKD. This CDR3 spans 12 amino acids. Study outcomes and limitations: CD8+ T cells were the subset that, on average, had more expanded clones than CD4+. The study did not work out the antigen specificity of the expanded peripheral T cells. Near-lowest levels of clonal expansion characterized partial responders at 0.1-3.0 mg/kg.

A word on this clone: Antigen specificity is unknown.

Libraries were prepared by immunoSEQ multiplex PCR; TCRdb keeps only in-frame clonotypes and omits some of them. The table has tens of thousands of clones, 85% to 90% seen once. Here the sequenced sample was CD4+ or CD8+ T cells sorted from blood, taken in a trial of the OX40 agonist ivuxolimab. This receptor was identified in an adult with an advanced solid tumor such as melanoma, head and neck, liver or kidney cancer. The chain employs TRBV10-3 and TRBJ2-7; no clear D. The CDR3 DNA sequence: TGTGCCATCAGTGATTTGACCAACGAGCAGTACTTC. This translates into CAISDLTNEQYF.